These T cell receptor beta chains were read from a single sample in a study of pediatric ulcerative colitis. Generated by immunoSEQ multiplex PCR, the TCRdb table keeps only in-frame clones and is missing some. The table records under 30,000 clones, approximately 71% of them present only once. Sequencing was carried out using gut tissue. Source of these receptors: a boy between 10 and 17 years old with severe ulcerative colitis. Each CDR3 is given with its conserved first and last residue. Each record gives: J gene, V gene, clone size, CDR3 length, D gene, CDR3 DNA, CDR3 protein. D genes are given only for firm matches. Expanded clones are given a class, and other clones once, few, many or no size at all.

>TRBJ1-1|TRBV19|-|14|TRBD1
TGTGCCAGTAGTGACCGGACAGGGAACACTGAAGCTTTCTTT
CASSDRTGNTEAFF
>TRBJ2-5|TRBV19|-|13|-
TGTGCCAGTAGCCTAAAAACCCTTGAGACCCAGTACTTC
CASSLKTLETQYF
>TRBJ1-2|TRBV6-5|-|14|-
TGTGCCAGCAGTTACCAGGGAATAGAATATGGCTACACCTTC
CASSYQGIEYGYTF
>TRBJ2-5|TRBV18|-|13|-
TGTGCCAGCTCACCAGGGGTCCAAGAGACCCAGTACTTC
CASSPGVQETQYF
>TRBJ2-3|TRBV7-2|few|15|-
TGTGCCAGCAGCTTTAGCGGAGGCTACACAGATACGCAGTATTTT
CASSFSGGYTDTQYF
>TRBJ1-2|TRBV5-1|once|15|-
TGCGCCAGCAGCTTCGACAGCGCTGGGCCTTCTGGCTACACCTTC
CASSFDSAGPSGYTF
>TRBJ2-1|TRBV11-3|-|16|TRBD2
TGTGCCAGCAGCCTAGCGGGAGGGATGGGGTCGAATGAGCAGTTCTTC
CASSLAGGMGSNEQFF
>TRBJ1-1|TRBV6-5|-|13|-
TGTGCCAGCAGGTACGGGGGGGCCCTAGAAGCTTTCTTT
CASRYGGALEAFF
>TRBJ2-1|TRBV2|once|13|-
TGTGCCAGCAGTGACTCTTCCCACAATGAGCAGTTCTTC
CASSDSSHNEQFF
>TRBJ1-3|TRBV7-6|few|15|-
TGTGCCAGCAGTCCACAGTCCCCTTCTGGAAACACCATATATTTT
CASSPQSPSGNTIYF
>TRBJ1-4|TRBV6-6|-|16|TRBD1
TGTGCCAGCAGCCCAGGGGGAGGGCGAGGGGACGAAAAACTGTTTTTT
CASSPGGGRGDEKLFF
>TRBJ2-5|TRBV5-1|-|15|-
TGCGCCAGCAGCCAGACAGGAGGAAACCAAGAGACCCAGTACTTC
CASSQTGGNQETQYF
>TRBJ2-2|TRBV11-2|-|18|-
TGTGCCAGCAGCTTAAGACGGGTTCGGGACTTACCCACCGGGGAGCTGTTTTTT
CASSLRRVRDLPTGELFF
>TRBJ1-1|TRBV25-1|once|14|-
TGTGCCAGCTCCTCAAGTGAATCGAACACTGAAGCTTTCTTT
CASSSSESNTEAFF
>TRBJ2-3|TRBV5-4|-|17|TRBD2
TGTGCCAGCAGCTTGGCCCCGGGAGGGCTTTTCACAGATACGCAGTATTTT
CASSLAPGGLFTDTQYF
>TRBJ2-5|TRBV14|-|16|-
TGTGCCAGCAGCGCTCTACAGGGTCGGGGCGAAGAGACCCAGTACTTC
CASSALQGRGEETQYF